This TCR beta chain is from a study of blood T cell repertoires in COVID-19. Study as a whole: The samples span acute and convalescent COVID-19 from the United States, Italy and Spain.

This CDR3 has 13 amino acids. The germline gives CDR1 SGDLS, CDR2 YYNGEE. Trimming removed 0 bases from V and 7 bases from J, with 10 bases in between. Per the authors' pipeline: Reference gene primer amplification gave estimated nucleated cell counts. Sequenced by immunoSEQ multiplex PCR; TCRdb stores in-frame clones only, minus some. V and J calls and clone size come straight from that table; D and trimming were deduced from the DNA. Of 90,000 to 150,000 clones detected, about 74% appear once; the ten largest clones hold over 7%. The sample holds one count of this clone. The sample consisted of peripheral blood. The chain has TRBV9 and TRBJ1-1; possible D gene TRBD1, 5 bases. The receptor was derived from a human donor in a cohort sampled during active COVID-19. In DNA, the CDR3 is TGTGCCAGCAGCGTAGTCACAGGACATGAAGCTTTCTTT. It encodes CASSVVTGHEAFF.